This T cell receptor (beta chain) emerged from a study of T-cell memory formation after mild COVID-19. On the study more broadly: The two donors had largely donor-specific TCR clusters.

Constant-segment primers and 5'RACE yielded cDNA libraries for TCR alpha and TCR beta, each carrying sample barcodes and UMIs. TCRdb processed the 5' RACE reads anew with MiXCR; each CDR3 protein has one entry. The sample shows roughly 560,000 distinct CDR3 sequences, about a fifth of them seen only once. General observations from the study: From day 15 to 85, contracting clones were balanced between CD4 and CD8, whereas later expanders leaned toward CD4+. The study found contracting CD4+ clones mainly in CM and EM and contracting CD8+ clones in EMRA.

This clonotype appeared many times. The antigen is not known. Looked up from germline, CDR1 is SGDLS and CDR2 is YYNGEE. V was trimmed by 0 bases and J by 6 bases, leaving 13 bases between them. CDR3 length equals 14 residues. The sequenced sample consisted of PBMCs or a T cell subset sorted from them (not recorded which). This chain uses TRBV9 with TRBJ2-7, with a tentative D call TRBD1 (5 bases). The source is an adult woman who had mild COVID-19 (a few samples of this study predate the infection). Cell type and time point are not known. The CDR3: CASSVEPKGSEQYF. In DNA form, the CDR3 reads TGTGCCAGCAGCGTAGAACCCAAGGGGTCCGAGCAGTACTTC.